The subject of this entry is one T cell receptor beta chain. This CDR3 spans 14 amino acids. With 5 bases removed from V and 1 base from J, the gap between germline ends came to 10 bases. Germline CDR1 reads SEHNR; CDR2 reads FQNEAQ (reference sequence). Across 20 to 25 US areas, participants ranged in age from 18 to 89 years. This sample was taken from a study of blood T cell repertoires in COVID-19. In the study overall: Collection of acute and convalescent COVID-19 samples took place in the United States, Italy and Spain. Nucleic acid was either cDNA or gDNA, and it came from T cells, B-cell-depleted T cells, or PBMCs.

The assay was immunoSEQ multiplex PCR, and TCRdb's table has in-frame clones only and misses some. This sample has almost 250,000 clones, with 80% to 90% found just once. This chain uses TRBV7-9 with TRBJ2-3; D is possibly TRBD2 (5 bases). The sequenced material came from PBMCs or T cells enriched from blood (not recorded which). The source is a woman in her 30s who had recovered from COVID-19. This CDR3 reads CASSARGGTDTQYF. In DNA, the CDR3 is TGTGCCAGCAGCGCCCGGGGTGGCACAGATACGCAGTATTTT. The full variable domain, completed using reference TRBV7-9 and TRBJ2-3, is DTGVSQNPRHKITKRGQNVTFRCDPISEHNRLYWYRQTLGQGPEFLTYFQNEAQLEKSRLLSDRFSAERPKGSFSTLEIQRTEQGDSAMYLCASSARGGTDTQYFGPGTRLTVL.